This T cell receptor (beta chain) was profiled in a study of T cells in Graves' hyperthyroidism and ophthalmopathy. Study findings and constraints: Blood held most thyroid clonotypes expanded above 0.001 frequency.

Germline V gives CDR1 MNHEY, CDR2 SVGEGT. The V and J ends lost 6 bases and 7 bases respectively, with 10 bases between them. This CDR3 spans 12 amino acids. Diagnosing involved the use of clinical symptoms, serum thyroxine and TRAb, thyroid ultrasound and orbital computed tomography. A note on this clonotype: As yet, its antigen is unknown.

TCR beta CDR3 sequences were amplified from RNA transcripts. Researchers ran a first-round RT-PCR on the TCR CDR3 using the HTBI primer set. Via MiXCR, TCRdb re-called the multiplex PCR reads, giving one row per CDR3 protein. The sample lists about 640,000 distinct CDR3 sequences, 20% to 25% occurring once. The rearrangement links TRBV6-2 or TRBV6-3 to TRBJ2-1; maybe TRBD2 (6 bases). The receptor's source is a young man with Graves' ophthalmopathy. The sample was blood. The CDR3 reads CASRTSLNEQFF. CDR3 in DNA: TGTGCCAGCAGAACTAGCTTGAATGAGCAGTTCTTC.